This T cell receptor beta chain was documented in a study of cytomegalovirus exposure and HLA in healthy donors. For the study at large: Earlier work reported approximately 110 million unique TCR beta sequences from about 180 million T cells.

As to this clone: The antigen remains undetermined.

Germline CDR1 reads SGHVS; CDR2 reads FNYEAQ. The V and J ends lost 4 bases and 5 bases respectively, with 17 bases between them. The CDR3 contains 16 residues. The study's findings and limits: Upon later analysis, TCR association rates were observed to vary by HLA locus, being highest for DRB1 and lowest for HLA-C.

The PCR made use of 60 Vbeta and 13 Jbeta primers. How the authors handled the data: An analysis that came later counted 80 million or so unique TCR beta chains, roughly 11 million shared. Assay used: immunoSEQ multiplex PCR; TCRdb lists only in-frame clones, some missing. V, J and clone size were drawn from that table, and D and trimming were deduced from the DNA. This sample's table reports tens of thousands of clones. Sequenced input: PBMCs. The TCR originated in a young man in good health and CMV-seropositive. The chain has TRBV7-6 and TRBJ1-4; D call uncertain. The CDR3 protein is CASSSRTTGGNEKLFF. As DNA, the CDR3 is TGTGCCAGCAGCTCTCGGACGACGGGAGGGAATGAAAAACTGTTTTTT.